Below, 15 T cell receptor beta chains from the same sample are listed, as sequenced in a study of blood T cell repertoires in COVID-19. Some clones are missing from TCRdb's copy, which holds only in-frame ones; the method was immunoSEQ multiplex PCR. Here the sample spans some 400,000 clones, around 87% being singletons. Sequenced sample: peripheral blood. The origin of the receptors is a woman in her fifties or sixties with COVID-19, enrolled during active disease.

V gene TRBV30 combines with J gene TRBJ1-3; TRBD1 agrees at 10 bases. This CDR3 contains 14 residues. The germline V gene encodes CDR1 GTSNPN and CDR2 SVGIG (reference sequence). Trimming at V came to 2 bases and at J to 8 bases, leaving 6 bases not matched to a gene. The CDR3 protein is CAWSFGQGVDTIYF. CDR3 nucleotide sequence: TGTGCCTGGAGTTTCGGACAGGGGGTCGACACCATATATTTT.

V gene TRBV6-1 combines with J gene TRBJ2-6; perhaps TRBD2 as D (6 bases). Germline V gene sequence: CDR1 MNHNS, CDR2 SASEGT. Trimming took off 3 bases at V and 2 bases at J, with 11 bases between the two ends. The CDR3 is 16 amino acids. The CDR3 reads CASSEAGTAGANVLTF. The CDR3 nucleotides are TGTGCCAGCAGTGAGGCGGGGACTGCTGGGGCCAACGTCCTGACTTTC.

This clone was counted between two and nine times. The chain couples TRBV19 to TRBJ1-5; 7 positions match TRBD1. CDR1 and CDR2 (germline): LNHDA, SQIVND (reference sequence). The CDR3 totals 15 residues. V lost 4 bases and J lost 5; bases outside the gene matches: 8. In DNA, the CDR3 is TGTGCCAGTAGTAGACAGGGTGGGCCCGATCAGCCCCAGCATTTT. Amino acids: CASSRQGGPDQPQHF.

The chain links TRBV7-2 to TRBJ1-2; D is perhaps TRBD1 (5 bases). The germline CDR1 and CDR2 sequences are SGHTA and FQGNSA. CDR3 size: 15 residues. V lost 1 base to trimming and J lost 4 bases, with 13 bases between them. CDR3 DNA: TGTGCCAGCAGCTTAGAAGCGGGGGTGGGCTATGGCTACACCTTC. It is translated as CASSLEAGVGYGYTF.

This clone was picked up one time. The chain combines TRBV18 with TRBJ1-2; 7 bases are shared with TRBD1. This CDR3 is 18 amino acids long. With V trimmed by 2 bases and J by 3 bases, 15 bases remained unmatched. The germline gives CDR1 KGHSH, CDR2 LQKENI. The CDR3 is CASSPDSGTEGGYYGYTF. The CDR3 DNA sequence: TGTGCCAGCTCACCAGATTCCGGGACAGAAGGCGGATACTATGGCTACACCTTC.

In DNA, the CDR3 is TGTGCCAGCAGGCGACCGAGGGACACTGAAGCTTTCTTT. Residues: CASRRPRDTEAFF. This chain uses TRBV6-5 with TRBJ1-1; D ambiguous. Germline V gives CDR1 MNHEY, CDR2 SVGAGI. Trimming shortened V by 6 bases and J by 3 bases, and 11 bases separated the two germline ends. The CDR3 is made up of 13 amino acids.

V and J are TRBV2 and TRBJ1-1; TRBD1 is a possible D gene (5 bases). V was pared by 4 bases and J by 1 base, with 10 bases between. CDR1 and CDR2 (germline): SNHLY, FYNNEI. CDR3 length: 14 amino acids. The CDR3 DNA follows: TGTGCCAGCAGTGGGGGACTCCCGAACACTGAAGCTTTCTTT. Amino acid sequence: CASSGGLPNTEAFF.

J is TRBJ1-2 and V is TRBV10-2; possible D gene TRBD1, 6 bases. The CDR3 covers 12 residues. Germline loops: CDR1 WSHSY, CDR2 SAAADI. Between the trimmed V and J ends, which lost 6 bases and 8 bases, there was a span of 13 bases. This CDR3 reads CASRDRLGGYTF. DNA for the CDR3: TGCGCCAGCAGAGACAGGTTGGGCGGCTACACCTTC.

V gene TRBV6-5 combines with J gene TRBJ2-2; D may be TRBD1 (5 bases). CDR3 length: 13 amino acids. The germline V gene encodes CDR1 MNHEY and CDR2 SVGAGI. Trimming shortened V by 7 bases and J by 1 base, and 7 bases separated the two germline ends. CDR3: CASKGQNTGELFF. DNA for the CDR3: TGTGCCAGCAAGGGGCAGAACACCGGGGAGCTGTTTTTT.

The rearrangement links TRBV6-1 to TRBJ2-1, with 9 bases fitting TRBD1. Germline CDR1 and CDR2: MNHNS and SASEGT. V trimming: 1 base; J trimming: 4 bases; junction bases outside the gene matches: 2. CDR3 length: 15 amino acids. The CDR3 DNA sequence: TGTGCCAGCAGTGAAGACAGGGGGCGGTACAATGAGCAGTTCTTC. This codes for CASSEDRGRYNEQFF.

This clone was recorded once. This CDR3 reads CASSLSTLNTEAFF. The CDR3 bases are TGTGCCAGCAGCCTTTCAACTTTGAACACTGAAGCTTTCTTT. The J gene is TRBJ1-1, the V gene TRBV9; D is uncertain. Trimming removed 4 bases at V and 0 bases at J, with 10 bases between. This CDR3 contains 14 residues. Looked up from germline, CDR1 is SGDLS and CDR2 is YYNGEE.

This rearrangement joins TRBV5-1 to TRBJ2-1, with TRBD1 as a possible D gene (6 bases). The CDR3 runs to 12 residues. Germline values: CDR1 SGHRS, CDR2 YFSETQ. V lost 4 bases and J 8 bases, leaving 10 bases between the germline ends. In DNA form, the CDR3 reads TGCGCCAGCAGCCGCGGACAGTATGAGCAGTTCTTC. Encoded protein: CASSRGQYEQFF.

The chain is built from TRBV28 and TRBJ1-2; the D gene is possibly TRBD1 (6 bases). The CDR3 spans 13 residues. Germline V gene lookup returns CDR1 MDHEN and CDR2 SYDVKM. Between the trimmed V and J ends, which lost 6 bases and 3 bases, there was a span of 11 bases. The CDR3 region is CASRVGQHYGYTF. DNA of the CDR3: TGTGCCAGCAGGGTTGGACAGCACTATGGCTACACCTTC.

The CDR3 sequence is CASSGLAGNREQYF. The CDR3 DNA reads as TGTGCCAGTAGCGGACTAGCGGGAAACAGGGAGCAGTACTTC. This sequence joins TRBV19 and TRBJ2-7; 12 nucleotides line up with TRBD2. The CDR3 extends over 14 amino acids. J gave up 7 bases and V 6 bases, and 7 bases lay outside the gene matches. In germline, CDR1 is LNHDA, CDR2 SQIVND (reference sequence).

The V and J genes are TRBV6-6 and TRBJ2-1, with D possibly TRBD1 on 5 matching bases. CDR1 is MNHNY and CDR2 is SVGAGI in the germline V gene (reference sequence). V lost 5 bases, J lost 8 bases, and 16 bases lay in between. The CDR3 spans 14 residues. The CDR3 protein is CASSKGLGYDEQFF. The CDR3 nucleotides are TGTGCCAGCAGTAAGGGGCTGGGGTACGATGAGCAGTTCTTC.